The clone carrying this T cell receptor (beta chain) was detected once. These data belong to a study of T cell responses to AZD1222 COVID-19 vaccine. Here immunoSEQ multiplex PCR was the method, and the copy in TCRdb shows in-frame clones only, minus some. The sample has some 150,000 clones; around nine tenths are singletons. This TCR was sampled from an adult who received the AZD1222 COVID-19 vaccine. This sample comprised peripheral blood, obtained 28 days after the second AZD1222 dose.

The CDR3 here is CASRGEGSYEQYF. Written as DNA, the CDR3 is TGTGCCAGCAGAGGGGAAGGGTCCTACGAGCAGTACTTC. J is TRBJ2-7 and V is TRBV6-5; D might be TRBD1 (5 bases). Trimming left V 6 bases short and J 1 base short, with 10 bases between. The CDR3 length is 13 residues. Germline lookup yields CDR1 MNHEY and CDR2 SVGAGI.